The 27 T cell receptor beta chains below come from one sample, sequenced in a study of T cells in Graves' hyperthyroidism and ophthalmopathy. Amplified regions were TCR beta CDR3 sequences from RNA transcripts. HTBI primers were employed in a first-round RT-PCR of the TCR CDR3. One entry per CDR3 protein results from TCRdb running MiXCR on the multiplex PCR reads. The sample contains about 350,000 distinct CDR3 sequences, about a fifth of which appear only once. Sequencing was done on a sample of blood. The receptors stem from a woman aged 18-35 years with Graves' hyperthyroidism.

V gene TRBV7-3 combines with J gene TRBJ1-1; D perhaps matches TRBD1 (5 bases). Trimming cost V 5 bases and J 1 base, with 14 bases left between them. Germline V gene lookup returns CDR1 SGHTA and CDR2 FQGTGA. This CDR3 spans 15 amino acids. The DNA for the CDR3 is TGTGCCAGCAGCCCGCCCGGACACCCGAACACTGAAGCTTTCTTT. Translation gives CASSPPGHPNTEAFF.

The sample holds many counts of this clonotype. The rearrangement uses TRBV7-4 and TRBJ2-7; tentatively, D is TRBD1 (5 bases). Germline V gene lookup returns CDR1 SGHVT and CDR2 SQSDAQ. Deletions cut 1 base from V and 3 bases from J, with 13 bases between. The length of the CDR3 is 15 residues. The CDR3 loop is CASSLVPEGDYEQYF. CDR3 bases: TGTGCCAGCAGCTTAGTCCCTGAAGGGGACTACGAGCAGTACTTC. The full variable domain, rest sourced from reference TRBV7-4 and TRBJ2-7, is GAGVSQSPRYKVAKRGRDVALRCDSISGHVTLYWYRQTLGQGSEVLTYSQSDAQRDKSGRPSGRFSAERPERSVSTLKIQRTEQGDSAVYLCASSLVPEGDYEQYFGPGTRLTVT.

In this sample, this clonotype turned up many times. The chain combines TRBV7-6 with TRBJ2-7; 8 nucleotides line up with TRBD1. CDR1 and CDR2 from the germline V gene are SGHVS and FNYEAQ. The CDR3 covers 14 residues. Trimming took 3 bases from V and 7 from J; bases not matched to a gene: 8. The CDR3 nucleotides are TGTGCCAGCAGCTTCTCTCAGGGGGCGAGGGAGCAGTACTTC. This sequence encodes CASSFSQGAREQYF. The variable domain in full, completed from reference TRBV7-6 and TRBJ2-7, reads GAGVSQSPRYKVTKRGQDVALRCDPISGHVSLYWYRQALGQGPEFLTYFNYEAQQDKSGLPNDRFSAERPEGSISTLTIQRTEQRDSAMYRCASSFSQGAREQYFGPGTRLTVT.

This clonotype was detected ten times or more. The chain has TRBV6-1 and TRBJ1-2; D is uncertain. The CDR3 is 14 amino acids. Per germline, CDR1 MNHNS and CDR2 SASEGT. Between the trimmed V and J ends, which lost 2 bases and 4 bases, there was a span of 11 bases. CDR3 loop: CASSEYGVGYGYTF. The CDR3 nucleotides read TGTGCCAGCAGTGAATACGGGGTCGGCTATGGCTACACCTTC.

This clonotype has ten or more counts. The chain employs TRBV7-2 and TRBJ2-2; D remains ambiguous. Germline values: CDR1 SGHTA, CDR2 FQGNSA. The CDR3 loop spans 14 amino acids. Trimming removed 2 bases at V and 2 bases at J, with 6 bases between. The CDR3 DNA reads as TGTGCCAGCAGCTTACAGACTAACACCGGGGAGCTGTTTTTT. Translating gives CASSLQTNTGELFF.

This clonotype has at least ten counts. The chain recombines TRBV2 with TRBJ2-5, with 9 positions matching TRBD1. The CDR3 loop spans 15 amino acids. CDR1 and CDR2 (germline): SNHLY, FYNNEI. The V gene end was trimmed by 6 bases and the J gene end by 5 bases; junction bases not matched to a gene: 10. CDR3 region: CASRRVRDREETQYF. The CDR3, as DNA: TGTGCCAGCAGAAGAGTCCGGGACAGGGAGGAGACCCAGTACTTC.

The sample holds many counts of this clonotype. The rearrangement links TRBV6-1 to TRBJ1-2; D is uncertain. The germline V gene has CDR1 MNHNS and CDR2 SASEGT. The V end was cut by 7 bases, the J end by 0 bases, with 18 bases between. The CDR3 runs 16 residues. Here the CDR3 reads CASIPYQTLSNYGYTF. CDR3 DNA sequence: TGTGCCAGCATACCCTATCAGACTCTATCTAACTATGGCTACACCTTC.

This clonotype has a handful of counts. The chain carries TRBV6-2 or TRBV6-3 and TRBJ2-7, with D perhaps TRBD1 or TRBD2 (5 bases each). CDR3 length equals 13 residues. The germline V gene encodes CDR1 MNHEY and CDR2 SVGEGT. Trimming shortened V by 7 bases and J by 4 bases, and 14 bases separated the two germline ends. CDR3 in amino acids: CASTITGPYEQYF. The CDR3 DNA reads TGTGCCAGCACCATCACGGGACCTTACGAGCAGTACTTC.

The chain recombines TRBV7-2 with TRBJ2-5; 12 bases align to TRBD2. The germline V gene has CDR1 SGHTA and CDR2 FQGNSA. The CDR3 runs 15 residues. The ends lost 6 bases at V and 5 bases at J; junction bases unmatched: 7. The CDR3 spells CASRVGLAGLETQYF. The CDR3 region has the DNA TGTGCCAGCAGGGTTGGACTAGCGGGACTGGAGACCCAGTACTTC.

The chain employs TRBV6-2 or TRBV6-3 and TRBJ1-1, with no clear D. Germline V gives CDR1 MNHEY, CDR2 SVGEGT. The germline V and J ends were trimmed by 0 bases and 6 bases, with 14 bases remaining between them. CDR3 size: 15 residues. The CDR3 DNA reads TGTGCCAGCAGTTACTCTTCCCGTACAAGGCCTGAAGCTTTCTTT. It encodes CASSYSSRTRPEAFF.

This clonotype was recorded at least ten times. This sequence joins TRBV4-2 and TRBJ2-5; maybe TRBD2 (6 bases). V shed 3 bases and J shed 2 bases, with 19 bases lying between them. Germline CDR1 LGHNA, CDR2 YNFKEQ. This CDR3 is 17 amino acids long. The CDR3 sequence: CASSHIGETSEQETQYF. The CDR3 region has the DNA TGTGCCAGCAGCCATATCGGAGAGACTAGTGAACAAGAGACCCAGTACTTC.

There are many counts of this clonotype. This chain links TRBV7-9 with TRBJ2-5; 9 bases fit TRBD1. The ends lost 9 bases at V and 7 bases at J; junction bases unmatched: 12. CDR1 and CDR2 (germline): SEHNR, FQNEAQ (reference sequence). The CDR3 length is 14 residues. The CDR3 protein is CASDGTGQQSTQYF. In nucleotides, the CDR3 is TGTGCCAGTGACGGGACAGGGCAACAGTCGACCCAGTACTTC.

This clonotype was counted many times. The chain is built from TRBV6-1 and TRBJ2-6; D gene ambiguous. This CDR3 spans 12 amino acids. Per the germline V gene, CDR1 is MNHNS and CDR2 is SASEGT. The ends were cut back, 5 bases at V and 4 bases at J, with 3 bases in the middle. The CDR3 sequence: CASSRGANVLTF. In DNA, the CDR3 is TGTGCCAGCAGTCGGGGGGCCAACGTCCTGACTTTC.

The J gene is TRBJ1-2, the V gene TRBV29-1; 7 nucleotides agree with TRBD1. Germline V lookup: CDR1 SQVTM, CDR2 ANQGSEA. Trimming removed 4 bases from V and 7 bases from J; junction bases left unmatched: 15. This CDR3 contains 15 residues. CDR3 sequence (DNA): TGCAGCGTTGCACAGGGGTCGGACAAAGGATCTGGCTACACCTTC. Residues: CSVAQGSDKGSGYTF.

The V call is TRBV27, the J call TRBJ2-5, with TRBD1 matching 11 bases. Germline assignment: CDR1 MNHEY and CDR2 SMNVEV (reference sequence). This CDR3 spans 15 amino acids. J gave up 7 bases and V 6 bases, and 10 bases lay outside the gene matches. The CDR3 here is CASSPGTGGGMTQYF. The DNA of the CDR3 is TGTGCCAGCAGCCCCGGGACAGGGGGGGGTATGACCCAGTACTTC.

This clonotype has at least ten counts. The gene calls are TRBV13 and TRBJ2-5; either TRBD1 or TRBD2 may fit D (5 bases each). This CDR3 has 15 residues. V lost 4 bases, J lost 4 bases, and 16 bases lay in between. CDR1 and CDR2 (germline): PRHDT, FYEKMQ (reference sequence). The CDR3 sequence: CASSSAGASGETQYF. CDR3 in DNA: TGTGCCAGCAGCTCAGCCGGGGCCTCGGGAGAGACCCAGTACTTC.

This clonotype occurred many times. The chain links TRBV28 to TRBJ1-1, with D hard to call. The CDR3 is 14 amino acids. Germline V gene data show CDR1 as MDHEN and CDR2 as SYDVKM. Trimming stripped 7 bases from V and 4 bases from J, with 16 bases between. The CDR3 protein is CASTLVGKGTEAFF. The CDR3 DNA sequence: TGTGCCAGCACCCTTGTAGGGAAAGGCACTGAAGCTTTCTTT.

This clonotype has a count of ten or more. J is TRBJ2-2 and V is TRBV12-3 or TRBV12-4; 8 nucleotides agree with TRBD2. This CDR3 is 14 amino acids long. J gave up 12 bases and V 5 bases, and 11 bases lay outside the gene matches. CDR3 bases: TGTGCCAGCAGTCCCTACGGGGGGGTGGAGAAGCTGTTTTTT. As protein: CASSPYGGVEKLFF.

There are many counts of this clonotype. CDR3 DNA: TGTGCCAGCAGTTCCTGGACAGGGGGATGGGGGCGGTACGAGTACTTC. This sequence encodes CASSSWTGGWGRYEYF. The rearrangement joins TRBV28 to TRBJ2-4; 10 positions agree with TRBD1. The J segment lost 14 bases and the V segment lost 4 bases, leaving 17 bases of the junction unmatched. Germline loops: CDR1 MDHEN, CDR2 SYDVKM. CDR3 length: 16 residues.

This clonotype was seen at least ten times. CDR3 residues: CASLLGGPEAFF. CDR3 DNA sequence: TGTGCCAGCTTATTGGGGGGTCCTGAAGCTTTCTTT. V gene TRBV2 combines with J gene TRBJ1-1, with a weak D call TRBD1 (5 bases). The germline gives CDR1 SNHLY, CDR2 FYNNEI. The germline V and J ends were trimmed by 8 bases and 6 bases, with 13 bases remaining between them. The CDR3 loop spans 12 amino acids.

This clonotype was recorded at least ten times. The chain combines TRBV12-3 or TRBV12-4 with TRBJ1-1, with D possibly matching TRBD1 (6 bases). The V end was cut by 3 bases, the J end by 10 bases, with 12 bases between. The CDR3 loop spans 12 amino acids. The CDR3 DNA reads TGTGCCAGCAGTTTCAGGGGATGGGGAGCTTTCTTT. Translation gives CASSFRGWGAFF.

In nucleotides, the CDR3 is TGTGCCAGCAGCCGCTTCACAGGGTTACCCTGCGAGCAGTACTTC. This translates into CASSRFTGLPCEQYF. The chain joins TRBV11-2 to TRBJ2-7, with TRBD1 as a possible D gene (6 bases). Germline V gene sequence: CDR1 SGHAT, CDR2 FQNNGV. This CDR3 spans 15 amino acids. V was shortened by 5 bases and J by 6 bases, with 20 bases between the two germline ends.

The rearrangement links TRBV12-3 or TRBV12-4 to TRBJ2-1, with TRBD1 identical over 7 bases. CDR3 length: 13 amino acids. V dropped 6 bases and J dropped 7; count of bases not matched to a gene: 6. The CDR3 region has the DNA TGTGCCAGCAGATGGACAGGATCTAATGAGCAGTTCTTC. This gives the protein CASRWTGSNEQFF.

The sample holds many counts of this clonotype. V is TRBV2 and J is TRBJ1-5; maybe TRBD1 (6 bases). V was clipped by 6 bases and J by 6 bases, with 9 bases between them. From germline, CDR1 is SNHLY and CDR2 FYNNEI. The CDR3 runs to 12 residues. CDR3 sequence (DNA): TGTGCCAGCAGGGGCAGGGGTCAGCCCCAGCATTTT. Translation: CASRGRGQPQHF.

This clonotype was counted many times. The chain is built from TRBV11-2 and TRBJ2-3; D is ambiguous. This CDR3 has 15 amino acids. Looked up from germline, CDR1 is SGHAT and CDR2 is FQNNGV. V was cut by 3 bases and J by 0 bases, with 10 bases left in between. CDR3 DNA: TGTGCCAGCAGCTTTAACTATTTAAGCACAGATACGCAGTATTTT. Translation: CASSFNYLSTDTQYF.

The table lists this clonotype with a few counts. This chain joins TRBV7-8 and TRBJ2-6, with TRBD1 matching over 7 bases. J lost 3 bases, V lost 5 bases, and 7 bases had no gene match. The germline CDR1 and CDR2 sequences are SGHVS and FQNEAQ. This CDR3 region has 16 residues. This CDR3 reads CASSLQGLSGANVLTF. DNA for the CDR3: TGTGCCAGCAGCCTACAGGGGCTGAGTGGGGCCAACGTCCTGACTTTC.

This clonotype was observed at least ten times. The CDR3 region has the DNA TGTGCCAGCTCACCACGAGGGGATCACACTGAAGCTTTCTTT. Translated: CASSPRGDHTEAFF. V is TRBV18 and J is TRBJ1-1; tentatively, D is TRBD1 (5 bases). Trimming shortened V by 1 base and J by 3 bases, and 9 bases separated the two germline ends. CDR1 is KGHSH, CDR2 LQKENI, per germline. The CDR3 is 14 residues long.